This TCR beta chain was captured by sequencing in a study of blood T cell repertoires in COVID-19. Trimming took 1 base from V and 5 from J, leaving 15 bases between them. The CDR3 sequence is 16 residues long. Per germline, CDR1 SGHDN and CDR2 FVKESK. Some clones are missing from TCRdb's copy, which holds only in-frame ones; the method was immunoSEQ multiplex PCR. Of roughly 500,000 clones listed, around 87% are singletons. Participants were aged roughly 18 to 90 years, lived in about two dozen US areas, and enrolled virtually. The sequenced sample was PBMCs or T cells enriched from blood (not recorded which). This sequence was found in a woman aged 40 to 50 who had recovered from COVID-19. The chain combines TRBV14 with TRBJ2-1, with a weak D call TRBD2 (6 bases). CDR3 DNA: TGTGCCAGCAGCCAAGTGGAGGGGACCTCTGACAATGAGCAGTTCTTC. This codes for CASSQVEGTSDNEQFF.